The present T cell receptor beta chain was sequenced within a study of cytomegalovirus exposure and HLA in healthy donors. 13 Jbeta primers and 60 Vbeta primers were used for the PCR. Sequenced by immunoSEQ multiplex PCR; TCRdb stores in-frame clones only, minus some. In the table there are about 120,000 clones, more than 65% of which are singletons. For this clone: Its antigen is not identified.

CDR3 length equals 15 residues. Germline CDR1 and CDR2: MNHNS and SASEGT. V lost 2 bases, J lost 7 bases, and 17 bases lay in between. Study-wide points: In vitro confirmation showed three CMV-associated chains to be CMV antigen specific. Cytomegalovirus-associated status was assigned to some 160 TCR beta chains. Later work showed greater clonal expansion in HLA-associated TCR beta chains than in equally common others.

The sequence was obtained from a human donor in good health. The chain combines TRBV6-1 with TRBJ2-5; tentatively, D is TRBD2 (6 bases). What was sequenced was PBMCs. The CDR3 reads CASSETPGLGRTQYF. CDR3 DNA sequence: TGTGCCAGCAGTGAAACCCCGGGACTGGGCAGGACCCAGTACTTC.